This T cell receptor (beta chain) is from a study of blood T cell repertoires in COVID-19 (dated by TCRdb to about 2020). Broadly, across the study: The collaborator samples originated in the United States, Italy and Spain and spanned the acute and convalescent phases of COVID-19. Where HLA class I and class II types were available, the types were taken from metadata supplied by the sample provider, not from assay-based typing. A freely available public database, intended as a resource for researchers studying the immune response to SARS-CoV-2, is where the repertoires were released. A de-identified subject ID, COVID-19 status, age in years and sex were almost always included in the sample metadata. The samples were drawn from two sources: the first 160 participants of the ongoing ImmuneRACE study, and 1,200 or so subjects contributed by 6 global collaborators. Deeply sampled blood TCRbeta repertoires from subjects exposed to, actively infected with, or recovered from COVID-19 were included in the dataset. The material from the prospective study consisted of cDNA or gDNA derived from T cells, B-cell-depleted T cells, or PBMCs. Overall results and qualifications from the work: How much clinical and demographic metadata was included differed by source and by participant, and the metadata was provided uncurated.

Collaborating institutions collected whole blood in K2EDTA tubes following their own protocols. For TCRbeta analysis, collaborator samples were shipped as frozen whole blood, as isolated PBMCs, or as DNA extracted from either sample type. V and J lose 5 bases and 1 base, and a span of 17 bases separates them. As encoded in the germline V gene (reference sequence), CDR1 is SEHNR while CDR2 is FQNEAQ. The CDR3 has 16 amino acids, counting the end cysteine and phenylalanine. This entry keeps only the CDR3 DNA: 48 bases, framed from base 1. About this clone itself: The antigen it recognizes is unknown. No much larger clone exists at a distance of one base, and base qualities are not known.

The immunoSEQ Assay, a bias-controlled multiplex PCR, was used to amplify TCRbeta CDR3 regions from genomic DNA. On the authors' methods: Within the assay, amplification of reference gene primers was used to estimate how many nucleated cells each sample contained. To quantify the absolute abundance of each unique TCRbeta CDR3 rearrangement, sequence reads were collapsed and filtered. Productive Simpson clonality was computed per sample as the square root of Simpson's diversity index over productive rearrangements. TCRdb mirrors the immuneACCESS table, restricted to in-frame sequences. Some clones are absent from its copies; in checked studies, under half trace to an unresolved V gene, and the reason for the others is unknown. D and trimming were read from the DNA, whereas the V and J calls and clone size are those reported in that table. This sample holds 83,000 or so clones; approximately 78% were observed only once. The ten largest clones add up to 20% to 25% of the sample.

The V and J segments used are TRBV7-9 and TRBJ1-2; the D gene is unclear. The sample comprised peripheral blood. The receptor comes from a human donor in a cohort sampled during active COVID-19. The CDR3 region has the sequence CASSHWPQVVNYGYTF. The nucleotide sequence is TGTGCCAGCAGCCATTGGCCCCAGGTGGTTAACTATGGCTACACCTTC.